A selection of T cell receptor beta chains follows, all from one sample in a study of cytomegalovirus exposure and HLA in healthy donors. Repertoires were generated with immunoSEQ multiplex PCR, while TCRdb's copy carries only in-frame clones and drops some. This table has fewer than 200,000 clones, roughly 86% appearing once. Source material: PBMCs. The receptors stem from a young man in good health and CMV-seropositive. The CDR3 runs from the conserved cysteine through the conserved F or W. Each record gives: CDR3 length, J gene, D gene, V gene, clone size, CDR3 protein, CDR3 DNA. A D gene is named only where the DNA matches it firmly. Some rows mark clone size as missing; the rest say once, few, many or name a class of expanded clone.

>13|TRBJ2-5|-|TRBV5-1|-
CASSVGTQETQYF
TGCGCCAGCAGCGTGGGGACTCAAGAGACCCAGTACTTC
>15|TRBJ2-1|TRBD2|TRBV25-1|-
CASSEYTSGPNEQFF
TGTGCCAGCAGTGAATACACTAGCGGGCCTAATGAGCAGTTCTTC
>15|TRBJ2-2|-|TRBV28|-
CASSPLTLGPEELFF
TGTGCCAGCAGTCCCCTCACCCTAGGGCCTGAGGAGCTGTTTTTT
>14|TRBJ1-1|-|TRBV5-1|-
CASSLAQGTTEAFF
TGCGCCAGCAGCTTGGCCCAGGGGACCACTGAAGCTTTCTTT
>14|TRBJ1-5|-|TRBV4-1|-
CASSPTDGNQPQHF
TGCGCCAGCAGCCCGACTGACGGTAATCAGCCCCAGCATTTT
>14|TRBJ1-5|-|TRBV4-1|-
CASSQVKGGQPQHF
TGCGCCAGCAGCCAAGTCAAAGGGGGTCAGCCCCAGCATTTT
>15|TRBJ1-3|TRBD1|TRBV19|few
CASSATGGNGNTIYF
TGTGCCAGTAGCGCCACAGGGGGGAACGGAAACACCATATATTTT
>15|TRBJ1-5|TRBD1|TRBV10-3|-
CAISEGTGGDQPQHF
TGTGCCATCAGTGAAGGGACAGGGGGCGATCAGCCCCAGCATTTT
>14|TRBJ1-2|-|TRBV28|-
CASSENRVHGGYTF
TGTGCCAGCAGTGAGAACAGGGTCCACGGCGGCTACACCTTC
>15|TRBJ2-7|-|TRBV30|-
CAWSVRRGVEVEQYF
TGTGCCTGGAGTGTACGTCGAGGGGTTGAGGTCGAGCAGTACTTC
>17|TRBJ2-3|TRBD2|TRBV7-9|once
CASSFGLAGGSTDTQYF
TGTGCCAGCAGCTTCGGACTAGCGGGGGGGAGCACAGATACGCAGTATTTT
>16|TRBJ1-1|-|TRBV10-3|-
CAISDPGDGMNTEAFF
TGTGCCATCAGTGATCCAGGGGATGGTATGAACACTGAAGCTTTCTTT
>15|TRBJ1-4|TRBD1|TRBV4-1|-
CASSQTGTGVEKLFF
TGCGCCAGCAGCCAGACCGGGACAGGGGTTGAAAAACTGTTTTTT
>15|TRBJ2-1|TRBD2|TRBV18|-
CASSGGLAWSDEQFF
TGTGCCAGCTCAGGGGGACTAGCGTGGAGCGATGAGCAGTTCTTC
>14|TRBJ2-7|TRBD1|TRBV18|-
CASSAQGSSYEQYF
TGTGCCAGCTCGGCACAGGGGAGCTCCTACGAGCAGTACTTC
>14|TRBJ2-7|-|TRBV11-3|-
CASSSAGFSAEQYF
TGTGCCAGCAGCTCAGCCGGGTTTTCGGCCGAGCAGTACTTC
>12|TRBJ1-1|-|TRBV4-3|few
CASRLGNTEAFF
TGCGCCAGCCGGTTAGGGAACACTGAAGCTTTCTTT
>14|TRBJ2-7|-|TRBV19|-
CASSRGSGPYEQYF
TGTGCCAGTAGTAGGGGAAGTGGGCCCTACGAGCAGTACTTC
>17|TRBJ2-7|TRBD2|TRBV7-9|-
CASSTTSGRAGYYEQYF
TGTGCCAGCAGTACGACTAGCGGGAGGGCCGGGTACTACGAGCAGTACTTC
>15|TRBJ1-4|-|TRBV18|-
CASSPPGATNEKLFF
TGTGCCAGCTCACCACCGGGGGCAACTAATGAAAAACTGTTTTTT
>15|TRBJ2-3|-|TRBV7-2|-
CASSPHGRDTDTQYF
TGTGCCAGCAGCCCCCATGGGCGGGACACAGATACGCAGTATTTT
>9|TRBJ2-1|-|TRBV29-1|-
CSVGRGVFF
TGCAGCGTCGGCCGAGGTGTGTTCTTC
>13|TRBJ2-4|-|TRBV5-1|-
CASSLGKGNIQYF
TGCGCCAGCAGCTTAGGGAAAGGAAACATTCAGTACTTC
>19|TRBJ2-1|-|TRBV7-5|-
CARSPGRGSAKEAHNEQFF
TGTGCCAGAAGCCCCGGGAGGGGGAGTGCCAAGGAGGCCCACAATGAGCAGTTCTTC
>16|TRBJ2-7|-|TRBV9|-
CASSVGWTRRSYEQYF
TGTGCCAGCAGCGTGGGGTGGACTCGACGCTCCTACGAGCAGTACTTC
>16|TRBJ2-7|-|TRBV12-2|-
CASRKLKRETSYEQYF
TGTGCAAGTCGCAAACTAAAGCGGGAGACGTCCTACGAGCAGTACTTC
>13|TRBJ2-7|-|TRBV11-1|-
CASSSRTDYEQYF
TGTGCCAGCAGCTCCCGGACAGACTACGAGCAGTACTTC
>13|TRBJ2-4|-|TRBV6-6|few
CASSQGEKNIQYF
TGTGCCAGCAGTCAGGGAGAGAAAAACATTCAGTACTTC
>19|TRBJ2-1|TRBD2|TRBV14|-
CASSQGHGLAGSAYNEQFF
TGTGCCAGCAGCCAGGGCCATGGACTAGCGGGAAGCGCTTACAATGAGCAGTTCTTC
>16|TRBJ2-1|-|TRBV6-5|once
CASSYSRALTYNEQFF
TGTGCCAGCAGTTACTCCCGGGCCCTAACATACAATGAGCAGTTCTTC
>15|TRBJ1-2|TRBD1|TRBV5-4|-
CASSPGGTGVYGYTF
TGTGCCAGCAGCCCGGGAGGGACAGGGGTCTATGGCTACACCTTC
>14|TRBJ2-7|-|TRBV9|-
CASSVGLAIYEQYF
TGTGCCAGCAGCGTAGGTCTAGCGATCTACGAGCAGTACTTC
>16|TRBJ2-1|TRBD1|TRBV27|-
CASSLKTTGFYNEQFF
TGTGCCAGCAGTTTAAAAACGACAGGGTTTTACAATGAGCAGTTCTTC
>14|TRBJ2-7|TRBD1|TRBV2|-
CASGGTGGLYEQYF
TGTGCCAGCGGGGGGACAGGGGGCTTATACGAGCAGTACTTC
>13|TRBJ1-1|-|TRBV2|-
CASSRARTVEAFF
TGTGCCAGCTCCCGGGCTAGAACAGTTGAAGCTTTCTTT
>12|TRBJ1-6|-|TRBV6-5|-
CASSEGRDPLHF
TGTGCCAGCAGTGAGGGAAGGGACCCACTCCACTTT